What follows are 23 T cell receptor beta chains derived from one specimen sequenced in a study of T-cell memory formation after mild COVID-19. TCRdb processed the 5' RACE reads anew with MiXCR; each CDR3 protein has one entry. The profile shows about 190,000 distinct CDR3 sequences, 15% to 20% of them singletons. Specimen: PBMCs or a T cell subset sorted from them (not recorded which). These receptors were obtained from an adult woman who had mild COVID-19 (a few samples of this study predate the infection). Cell type and time point are not known.

This clonotype appeared a single time. J is TRBJ1-2 and V is TRBV4-1; perhaps TRBD1 as D (5 bases). The CDR3 covers 13 residues. V was trimmed by 3 bases and J by 8 bases, leaving 13 bases between them. Germline lookup yields CDR1 MGHRA and CDR2 YSYEKL. The CDR3 protein is CASSHPVEGGYTF. The CDR3, as DNA: TGCGCCAGCAGCCACCCGGTAGAGGGGGGCTACACCTTC.

This clonotype was seen a handful of times. The chain recombines TRBV18 with TRBJ2-4; TRBD1 matches at 7 bases. The V gene end was trimmed by 6 bases and the J gene end by 6 bases; junction bases not matched to a gene: 23. The CDR3 covers 19 residues. Germline V gene sequence: CDR1 KGHSH, CDR2 LQKENI. The CDR3 spells CASSGLLGTAYSGGNIQYF. The CDR3 DNA is TGTGCCAGCTCCGGTCTTCTAGGGACAGCCTACTCAGGGGGAAACATTCAGTACTTC.

V and J are TRBV4-1 and TRBJ1-1; 8 positions agree with TRBD1. The ends lost 5 bases at V and 1 base at J; junction bases unmatched: 18. From germline, CDR1 is MGHRA and CDR2 YSYEKL. This CDR3 is built from 19 residues. CDR3 sequence reads: CASSSQRQGRSGPNTEAFF. CDR3 in DNA: TGCGCCAGCAGCTCACAGAGACAGGGGAGGTCCGGACCGAACACTGAAGCTTTCTTT.

V and J are TRBV2 and TRBJ2-3; D may match TRBD1 or TRBD2 (6 bases each). Trimming shortened V by 8 bases and J by 2 bases, and 11 bases separated the two germline ends. The CDR3 length is 13 residues. Germline CDR1 SNHLY, CDR2 FYNNEI. The CDR3 is CASGGTNTDTQYF. Written as DNA, the CDR3 is TGTGCCAGCGGGGGGACAAACACAGATACGCAGTATTTT. Full variable domain (rest looked up from reference TRBV2 and TRBJ2-3): EPEVTQTPSHQVTQMGQEVILRCVPISNHLYFYWYRQILGQKVEFLVSFYNNEISEKSEIFDDQFSVERPDGSNFTLKIRSTKLEDSAMYFCASGGTNTDTQYFGPGTRLTVL.

This clonotype was found many times. The chain links TRBV5-5 to TRBJ2-4; TRBD1 might be the D (7 bases). From germline, CDR1 is SGHKS and CDR2 YYEKEE (reference sequence). Trimming pared 2 bases from V and 2 bases from J, leaving 14 bases between. This CDR3 region has 16 residues. The CDR3 nucleotides are TGTGCCAGCAGCTTTCAGGGGGGAGTGACCAAAAACATTCAGTACTTC. It yields the protein CASSFQGGVTKNIQYF.

The chain uses TRBV4-2 and TRBJ2-2, with TRBD1 matching 7 bases. The CDR3 has 16 residues. V shed 0 bases and J 0 bases; nucleotides not matched to a gene: 1. Germline V gene data show CDR1 as LGHNA and CDR2 as YNFKEQ. In nucleotides, the CDR3 is TGTGCCAGCAGCCAAGAAGGGACAGCGAACACCGGGGAGCTGTTTTTT. Its translation: CASSQEGTANTGELFF.

This chain uses TRBV4-1 with TRBJ2-2; D might be TRBD1 (5 bases). CDR1 is MGHRA, CDR2 YSYEKL, per germline. CDR3 length: 16 residues. V was clipped by 4 bases and J by 3 bases, with 15 bases between them. The CDR3 is CASSPQVLVDTGELFF. The CDR3 nucleotides read TGCGCCAGCAGCCCACAGGTCCTAGTGGACACCGGGGAGCTGTTTTTT.

This clonotype was counted only a few times. The CDR3, as DNA: TGTGCCAGCCGGCAGGCGAGGACCTACGAGCAGTACTTC. This gives the protein CASRQARTYEQYF. V and J are TRBV12-3 or TRBV12-4 and TRBJ2-7; D is ambiguous. The CDR3 is 13 residues long. V was pared by 8 bases and J by 2 bases, with 13 bases between.

The chain is built from TRBV19 and TRBJ2-2; no clear D gene. Germline V lookup: CDR1 LNHDA, CDR2 SQIVND (reference sequence). The CDR3 consists of 14 residues. V was shortened by 4 bases and J by 4 bases, with 10 bases between the two germline ends. CDR3 loop: CASSTRILTGELFF. For the CDR3, the DNA is TGTGCCAGTAGTACTCGGATCCTCACCGGGGAGCTGTTTTTT.

V usage is TRBV12-3 or TRBV12-4 and J usage is TRBJ1-4; no reliable D call. Trimming took off 5 bases at V and 3 bases at J, with 13 bases between the two ends. The CDR3 is 15 residues long. The CDR3 reads CASSNPGIANEKLFF. The CDR3 nucleotides read TGTGCCAGCAGTAACCCAGGAATAGCTAATGAAAAACTGTTTTTT.

The J gene is TRBJ2-1, the V gene TRBV30, with 7 positions matching TRBD1. CDR1 and CDR2 (germline): GTSNPN, SVGIG (reference sequence). J lost 9 bases, V lost 3 bases, and 8 bases had no gene match. The length of the CDR3 is 13 residues. CDR3 in DNA: TGTGCCTGGAGAGGACAGGCCTATGGTGAGCAGTTCTTC. Its translation: CAWRGQAYGEQFF.

DNA for the CDR3: TGTGCCAGCCGGGGATTAGCTGAGCAGTTCTTC. It specifies CASRGLAEQFF. The chain uses TRBV2 and TRBJ2-1, with D possibly TRBD2 on 5 matching bases. Germline V gene data show CDR1 as SNHLY and CDR2 as FYNNEI. Trimming cost V 8 bases and J 9 bases, with 11 bases left between them. The CDR3 spans 11 residues.

Many counts were recorded for this clonotype. The rearrangement joins TRBV20-1 to TRBJ1-2; 7 bases fit TRBD1. Looked up from germline, CDR1 is DFQATT and CDR2 is SNEGSKA (reference sequence). The CDR3 consists of 13 residues. J gave up 6 bases and V 3 bases, and 7 bases lay outside the gene matches. The CDR3 sequence is CSASAGTAHGYTF. CDR3 bases: TGCAGTGCTAGCGCTGGGACAGCCCATGGCTACACCTTC.

This clonotype came up a few times. J is TRBJ2-1 and V is TRBV4-1; 9 nucleotides match TRBD2. This CDR3 spans 17 amino acids. In germline, CDR1 is MGHRA, CDR2 YSYEKL. V trimming: 4 bases; J trimming: 2 bases; junction bases outside the gene matches: 9. CDR3: CASSPRTSANTYNEQFF. CDR3 in DNA: TGCGCCAGCAGCCCGAGGACTAGCGCCAATACCTACAATGAGCAGTTCTTC.

The chain couples TRBV5-1 to TRBJ1-6; D is uncertain. From germline, CDR1 is SGHRS and CDR2 YFSETQ. The CDR3 extends over 19 amino acids. The V end was cut by 4 bases, the J end by 5 bases, with 25 bases between. CDR3 loop: CASSPRTLFLAEHNSPLHF. The DNA of the CDR3 is TGCGCCAGCAGCCCCAGGACCCTTTTTCTCGCCGAGCATAATTCACCCCTCCACTTT.

There are a few counts of this clonotype. The gene calls are TRBV29-1 and TRBJ2-7; 9 bases fit TRBD1. V shed 3 bases and J 4 bases; nucleotides not matched to a gene: 4. The CDR3 sequence is 13 residues long. Looked up from germline, CDR1 is SQVTM and CDR2 is ANQGSEA. CDR3: CSVEGQGKYEQYF. CDR3 bases: TGCAGCGTTGAGGGACAGGGCAAATACGAGCAGTACTTC.

A word on this clonotype: A much more abundant neighbour one base away suggests this may be a read error. The V and J genes are TRBV5-1 and TRBJ1-1; D is ambiguous. This CDR3 contains 13 residues. Germline loops: CDR1 SGHRS, CDR2 YFSETQ. Trimming left V 2 bases short and J 1 base short, with 6 bases between. The CDR3 loop reads CASSFDENTEAFF. The DNA for the CDR3 is TGCGCCAGCAGCTTTGACGAGAACACTGAAGCTTTCTTT.

The V gene is TRBV24-1, the J gene TRBJ2-2; D gene ambiguous. The CDR3 is 15 residues long. V lost 4 bases to trimming and J lost 1 base, with 9 bases between them. Germline CDR1 KGHDR, CDR2 SFDVKD. The CDR3 protein is CATSEKYWNTGELFF. The CDR3 DNA reads TGTGCCACCAGTGAGAAGTATTGGAACACCGGGGAGCTGTTTTTT.

This clonotype has a handful of counts. The V and J genes are TRBV7-3 and TRBJ2-1; TRBD2 matches at 11 bases. This CDR3 contains 15 residues. Germline V gene sequence: CDR1 SGHTA, CDR2 FQGTGA. Unmatched junction bases numbered 8, after V lost 5 bases and J lost 8 bases. CDR3 residues: CASSKIGSGGDEQFF. The CDR3 DNA sequence: TGTGCCAGCAGCAAAATCGGTAGCGGGGGGGATGAGCAGTTCTTC.

This clonotype has just a few counts. CDR3 sequence: CASREQGMNEQFF. Here the CDR3 DNA reads TGTGCCAGCAGGGAACAGGGGATGAATGAGCAGTTCTTC. The chain is built from TRBV12-3 or TRBV12-4 and TRBJ2-1; 7 bases are shared with TRBD1. V lost 6 bases and J lost 7; bases outside the gene matches: 6. There are 13 residues in the CDR3.

The table lists this clonotype with a few counts. This sequence joins TRBV12-3 or TRBV12-4 and TRBJ1-1, with D maybe TRBD1 (6 bases). Between the trimmed V and J ends, which lost 3 bases and 0 bases, there was a span of 8 bases. The CDR3 consists of 14 residues. The CDR3 is CASSFQGLNTEAFF. In DNA form, the CDR3 reads TGTGCCAGCAGTTTCCAGGGGCTGAACACTGAAGCTTTCTTT.

The chain joins TRBV19 to TRBJ1-5; TRBD1 might be the D (5 bases). Trimming took off 7 bases at V and 10 bases at J, with 11 bases between the two ends. This CDR3 has 11 amino acids. CDR1 LNHDA and CDR2 SQIVND come from the germline V gene (reference sequence). DNA of the CDR3: TGTGCCAGTACTTATGGGGCACCCCAGCATTTT. Translating it yields CASTYGAPQHF.

This clonotype has more than one count but fewer than ten. The CDR3 DNA follows: TGCGCCAGCAGCTTATCGACGGGTACGCAGTATTTT. Its translation: CASSLSTGTQYF. The V and J genes are TRBV5-1 and TRBJ2-3; D gene uncertain. CDR1 and CDR2 from the germline V gene are SGHRS and YFSETQ. The CDR3 contains 12 residues. The germline V and J ends were trimmed by 2 bases and 8 bases, with 9 bases remaining between them.